These 23 T cell receptor beta chains were sequenced from one sample in a study of T cells after yellow fever vaccination. In TCRdb, the 5' RACE reads were re-called with MiXCR into one record per CDR3 protein. The sample lists about 73,000 distinct CDR3 sequences, about 7.7% seen once, with roughly two fifths in the top ten. Sample: CD8+ T cells sorted from PBMCs, taken on the day of the yellow fever booster vaccination. These receptors all come from a man aged 25 to 40 who received the YFV17D yellow fever vaccine.

There are a few counts of this clonotype. The chain combines TRBV12-5 with TRBJ2-1; no clear D. V gave up 4 bases and J gave up 1 base, with 2 bases separating them. CDR3 length: 12 residues. CDR1 and CDR2 (germline): LGHNT, FRNRAP. The CDR3 bases are TGTGCTAGTGGTTGGTCCTACAATGAGCAGTTCTTC. Amino acids: CASGWSYNEQFF.

This clonotype was seen many times. CDR3 amino acids: CASTGVTEAFF. The CDR3 DNA sequence: TGTGCCAGCACCGGGGTTACTGAAGCTTTCTTT. This chain uses TRBV12-3 or TRBV12-4 with TRBJ1-1, with unresolved D. The CDR3 is made up of 11 amino acids. V shed 7 bases and J shed 5 bases, with 8 bases lying between them.

This clonotype is medium-sized within its sample. This chain connects TRBV20-1 to TRBJ2-3, with 9 nucleotides matching TRBD1. The V segment lost 5 bases and the J segment 5 bases; nucleotides outside the gene matches: 11. The CDR3 is 15 residues long. Per the germline V gene, CDR1 is DFQATT and CDR2 is SNEGSKA (reference sequence). The CDR3 loop reads CSADRTGDQGDTQYF. The CDR3 DNA is TGCAGTGCTGACAGGACAGGGGATCAGGGAGATACGCAGTATTTT.

This chain connects TRBV4-3 to TRBJ2-5; TRBD1 matches 8 bases. Germline V gives CDR1 LGHNA, CDR2 YSLEER. The CDR3 consists of 13 residues. V shed 1 base, J shed 5 bases, and the junction held 0 bases outside the gene matches. The CDR3 nucleotides are TGCGCCAGCAGCCAAGGACAGGGGGAGACCCAGTACTTC. It specifies CASSQGQGETQYF.

This clonotype was found many times. This chain uses TRBV27 with TRBJ2-1; D uncertain. This CDR3 spans 13 amino acids. Germline CDR1 MNHEY, CDR2 SMNVEV (reference sequence). The ends were cut back, 6 bases at V and 6 bases at J, with 12 bases in the middle. CDR3 loop: CASSYIGINEQFF. The CDR3 bases are TGTGCCAGCAGCTACATTGGAATCAATGAGCAGTTCTTC.

As for this clonotype: One junction end disagrees with the germline gene, perhaps due to a read error. The V gene is TRBV29-1, the J gene TRBJ1-4; D might be TRBD1 (6 bases). The CDR3 is made up of 18 amino acids. Looked up from germline, CDR1 is SQVTM and CDR2 is ANQGSEA. CDR3 in DNA: TGCAGCGTTGAAGATCCGGACAGCAGCCTGCAGGGTAATGATAAACTGTTTTTT. It codes for CSVEDPDSSLQGNDKLFF.

The chain links TRBV30 to TRBJ2-2; D gene unclear. CDR3 length: 11 amino acids. V lost 8 bases and J 6 bases, leaving 10 bases between the germline ends. Germline V CDR1 and CDR2: GTSNPN, SVGIG (reference sequence). The CDR3 protein is CATDFSGELFF. CDR3 DNA: TGTGCCACAGACTTTTCCGGGGAGCTGTTTTTT.

This clonotype has more than one count but fewer than ten. The J gene is TRBJ2-1, the V gene TRBV12-3 or TRBV12-4; TRBD1 matches 8 bases. Trimming cost V 3 bases and J 8 bases; bases outside gene matches: 15. The CDR3 has 17 amino acids. CDR3 loop: CASSFLAAGGASDEQFF. In nucleotides, the CDR3 is TGTGCCAGCAGTTTTCTGGCCGCAGGGGGCGCATCGGATGAGCAGTTCTTC.

This clonotype was observed a handful of times. The chain couples TRBV3-1 to TRBJ1-2; D is perhaps TRBD1 (6 bases). The CDR3 totals 15 residues. Trimming took off 3 bases at V and 2 bases at J, with 13 bases between the two ends. CDR1 and CDR2 from the germline V gene are LGHDT and YNNKEL (reference sequence). Written as DNA, the CDR3 is TGTGCCAGCAGCCATCCGGACAGAAAAAACTATGGCTACACCTTC. It specifies CASSHPDRKNYGYTF.

This clonotype appeared a few times. This chain uses TRBV27 with TRBJ1-4; 11 bases align to TRBD1. Germline trimming cut 9 bases from V and 8 bases from J; bases unmatched to any gene: 5. The CDR3 consists of 13 residues. The V gene's germline CDR1 is MNHEY and CDR2 SMNVEV (reference sequence). CDR3 loop: CASGTGGHEKLFF. CDR3 sequence (DNA): TGTGCCAGTGGGACAGGGGGGCACGAAAAACTGTTTTTT.

In its sample, this clonotype was seen a few times. The DNA for the CDR3 is TGTGCCAGCAGCTTGGGGTCCGGGGAGCTGTTTTTT. This codes for CASSLGSGELFF. This chain uses TRBV5-6 with TRBJ2-2; no clear D. Trimming cost V 0 bases and J 6 bases, with 3 bases left between them. CDR1 SGHDT and CDR2 YYEEEE come from the germline V gene. The CDR3 runs 12 residues.

The table lists this clonotype with a few counts. The chain combines TRBV9 with TRBJ2-1; D possibly corresponds to TRBD1 (5 bases). The V end was cut by 7 bases, the J end by 9 bases, with 17 bases between. Germline V gene sequence: CDR1 SGDLS, CDR2 YYNGEE. CDR3 length equals 13 residues. CDR3 amino acids: CASYDPVRGEQFF. CDR3 in DNA: TGTGCCAGCTACGATCCGGTTAGGGGTGAGCAGTTCTTC.

The V and J genes are TRBV6-6 and TRBJ2-2; D uncertain. Trimming took off 6 bases at V and 5 bases at J, with 10 bases between the two ends. The germline CDR1 and CDR2 sequences are MNHNY and SVGAGI (reference sequence). The CDR3 consists of 13 residues. CDR3: CASSPIETGELFF. CDR3 DNA: TGTGCCAGCAGCCCCATTGAGACCGGGGAGCTGTTTTTT.

There are a few counts of this clonotype. This chain links TRBV7-2 with TRBJ2-5; D might be TRBD1 or TRBD2, each matching 6 bases. The CDR3 is made up of 14 amino acids. V lost 7 bases to trimming and J lost 4 bases, with 16 bases between them. Germline CDR1 reads SGHTA; CDR2 reads FQGNSA. Here the CDR3 DNA reads TGTGCCAGCACGGTATTAGGGGGACTAGAGACCCAGTACTTC. Translated: CASTVLGGLETQYF.

This chain links TRBV6-2 or TRBV6-3 with TRBJ2-7, with TRBD2 as a possible D gene (5 bases). The V end was cut by 6 bases, the J end by 6 bases, with 15 bases between. This CDR3 comprises 13 residues. Per the germline V gene, CDR1 is MNHEY and CDR2 is SVGEGT. The CDR3 loop is CASSPPGLVEQYF. The CDR3 region has the DNA TGTGCCAGCAGCCCCCCCGGACTCGTCGAGCAGTACTTC.

This clonotype was detected only a few times. The CDR3 region is CAISTGPKRDEQYF. The CDR3 region has the DNA TGTGCCATCAGTACCGGGCCAAAGCGGGACGAGCAGTACTTC. The V and J genes are TRBV10-3 and TRBJ2-7, with D possibly matching TRBD2 (6 bases). CDR1 is ENHRY, CDR2 SYGVKD, per germline. Trimming shortened V by 5 bases and J by 5 bases, and 16 bases separated the two germline ends. This CDR3 has 14 residues.

As concerns this clonotype: A much larger clone sits a single nucleotide away, making a read error possible. The rearrangement joins TRBV28 to TRBJ2-3; perhaps TRBD2 as D (5 bases). The CDR3 extends over 16 amino acids. Germline CDR1 MDHEN, CDR2 SYDVKM. The CDR3 DNA follows: TGTGTCAGCAGTTTCTCGCCATTCGAGACTACGGATACGCAGTATTTT. This sequence encodes CVSSFSPFETTDTQYF.

A note on this clonotype: At one of its ends the junction is not consistent with the germline gene, which may arise from a read error. This chain links TRBV20-1 with TRBJ2-3, with 13 nucleotides matching TRBD2. CDR3 length: 16 amino acids. Germline CDR1 is DFQATT and CDR2 is SNEGSKA (reference sequence). The CDR3 is CCAFYSGLAGADTQYF. In DNA, the CDR3 is TGCTGTGCTTTTTACTCCGGACTAGCGGGAGCTGATACGCAGTATTTT.

This clonotype was seen only a few times. The CDR3 protein is CASSLGREMYGVSTDTQYF. The CDR3 nucleotides are TGCGCCAGCAGTCTGGGCCGGGAGATGTACGGGGTCAGCACAGATACGCAGTATTTT. The chain carries TRBV5-1 and TRBJ2-3; TRBD2 is a possible D gene (6 bases). V was pared by 5 bases and J by 0 bases, with 25 bases between. CDR1 and CDR2 (germline): SGHRS, YFSETQ. CDR3 size: 19 residues. The variable domain in full, with the rest retrieved from reference TRBV5-1 and TRBJ2-3, is KAGVTQTPRYLIKTRGQQVTLSCSPISGHRSVSWYQQTPGQGLQFLFEYFSETQRNKGNFPGRFSGRQFSNSRSEMNVSTLELGDSALYLCASSLGREMYGVSTDTQYFGPGTRLTVL.

The sample holds many counts of this clonotype. The chain combines TRBV4-3 with TRBJ2-3, with D possibly matching TRBD2 (6 bases). V dropped 1 base and J dropped 4 bases, with 12 bases sitting between them. CDR3 length: 15 residues. Germline assignment: CDR1 LGHNA and CDR2 YSLEER. The CDR3 spells CASSQGRLAPDTQYF. Here the CDR3 DNA reads TGCGCCAGCAGCCAAGGAAGGCTAGCGCCAGATACGCAGTATTTT.

The chain recombines TRBV12-3 or TRBV12-4 with TRBJ2-3; 7 nucleotides line up with TRBD2. Losses at the gene ends were 1 base for V and 3 bases for J; bases not matched to a gene: 7. The CDR3 runs to 16 residues. The CDR3 sequence: CASSLGGGGITDTQYF. For the CDR3, the DNA is TGTGCCAGCAGTTTAGGCGGGGGAGGGATAACAGATACGCAGTATTTT.

This clonotype was seen a handful of times. The chain uses TRBV12-3 or TRBV12-4 and TRBJ2-4; D gene ambiguous. The CDR3 consists of 12 residues. Trimming shortened V by 5 bases and J by 5 bases, and 7 bases separated the two germline ends. The CDR3 coding sequence is TGTGCCAGCAGTGGATCCCAAAACATTCAGTACTTC. The encoded protein is CASSGSQNIQYF.

For the CDR3, the DNA is TGCGCCAGCAGTGAGTGGACAGGGCTGACAGATACGCAGTATTTT. Amino acid sequence: CASSEWTGLTDTQYF. The chain employs TRBV10-2 and TRBJ2-3; TRBD1 aligns across 8 bases. Germline CDR1 reads WSHSY; CDR2 reads SAAADI. The CDR3 covers 15 residues. Unmatched junction bases numbered 3, after V lost 1 base and J lost 3 bases.